This TCR beta chain is from a study of T cells after yellow fever vaccination. Study overall: SMART-Seq v4 Ultra Low Input prepared the low-cell-number fractions. Study findings and constraints: Re-detected after boosting: most primary clones, more than 95% of CD4 and around 86% of CD8. FACS-sorted repertoires could contain abundant clonotypes contaminating from the bulk population.

This clonotype occurred many times. Its matching antigen is unknown. 5'RACE template switching generated TCR cDNA, adding a universal primer site and UMIs. One entry per CDR3 protein, called by TCRdb with MiXCR from the 5' RACE reads. Among more than 450,000 distinct CDR3 sequences, 20% to 25% were seen once, and the ten largest hold approximately 15%. The CDR3 contains 15 residues. V lost 2 bases to trimming and J lost 5 bases, with 13 bases between them. CDR1 is SGHTA and CDR2 is FQGTGA in the germline V gene. The sample consisted of PBMCs, taken roughly 20 days after the first yellow fever vaccination. This chain uses TRBV7-3 with TRBJ2-1, with D maybe TRBD1 (6 bases). The clonotype was recovered from a man younger than 30 who received the YFV17D yellow fever vaccine. CDR3 nucleotide sequence: TGTGCCAGCAGCTTAGGCCAAGGGGGTGACAATGAGCAGTTCTTC. Residues: CASSLGQGGDNEQFF.